A selection of T cell receptor beta chains follows, all from one sample in a study of CD8+CD57+ T cells in acquired aplastic anemia. Via MiXCR, TCRdb re-called the reads, giving one row per CDR3 protein. The sample has 250,000 to 300,000 distinct CDR3 sequences, around 60% seen once. The sequenced material came from sorted CD4+, CD8+, or CD8+CD57+ T cells (not recorded which) from PBMCs. The receptors derive from a human donor with severe aplastic anemia or a healthy control (not recorded which). Each CDR3 is given with its conserved first and last residue. A D gene is named only where the DNA matches it firmly. Only part of the rows carry a size: once, few, many, or a class if the clone is expanded.

len	abundance	d_gene	v_gene	j_gene	CDR3nt	CDR3aa
16	NA	TRBD2	TRBV20-1	TRBJ2-1	TGCAGTGCTAGAGATCTGAGCGGGAGGGCCTTCAATGAGCAGTTCTTC	CSARDLSGRAFNEQFF
16	NA	NA	TRBV7-2	TRBJ2-7	TGTGCCAGCAGCCCAGAGGGGGGGGCAGGGATGGGCGAGCAGTACTTC	CASSPEGGAGMGEQYF
15	many	TRBD1	TRBV12-5	TRBJ1-2	TGTGCTAGTGGTTCTCGGACAGGGCAAGAATATGGCTACACCTTC	CASGSRTGQEYGYTF
15	NA	TRBD2	TRBV20-1	TRBJ2-3	TGCAGTGCTAGGTGGGGACTAGATATCACAGATACGCAGTATTTT	CSARWGLDITDTQYF
17	NA	TRBD2	TRBV7-2	TRBJ2-7	TGTGCCAGCAGTTCCTCCCCCGGACTAGCGGCCTCCTACGAGCAGTACTTC	CASSSSPGLAASYEQYF
12	NA	NA	TRBV7-2	TRBJ2-3	TGTGCCAGCAGCTTGGCCAAGGGAATGCAGTATTTT	CASSLAKGMQYF
14	many	NA	TRBV20-1	TRBJ1-5	TGCAGTGCTACCCCCATAGGGAAGGGTCAGCCCCAGCATTTT	CSATPIGKGQPQHF
15	NA	TRBD1	TRBV19	TRBJ1-5	TGTGCCAGTAGTAAACGGACAGGGATTAATCAGCCCCAGCATTTT	CASSKRTGINQPQHF
13	NA	NA	TRBV5-1	TRBJ1-3	TGCGTCAGCAGCTTGACGAGTGGAAACACCGTATATTTT	CVSSLTSGNTVYF
17	many	TRBD1	TRBV4-3	TRBJ2-7	TGCGCCAGCAGCCAGACTACGACAGGGGCTCAACTCTACGAGCAGTACTTC	CASSQTTTGAQLYEQYF
14	NA	NA	TRBV19	TRBJ1-3	TGTGCCAGTAGTAAGGGTCGGGACGAAAACACCATATATTTT	CASSKGRDENTIYF
11	NA	NA	TRBV24-1	TRBJ2-2	TGTGCCACCAGTGACTCCGGAGGGCTGTTTTTT	CATSDSGGLFF
16	many	TRBD2	TRBV5-6	TRBJ2-3	TGTGCCAGCAGCGGAGAGACTAGCGGGTACACAGATACGCAGTATTTT	CASSGETSGYTDTQYF
19	NA	TRBD1	TRBV2	TRBJ2-1	TGTGCCAGCAGTGAGGCGACAGGGGGCGGACTGTTCTCCTACAATGAGCAGTTCTTC	CASSEATGGGLFSYNEQFF
15	once	TRBD1	TRBV25-1	TRBJ2-7	TGTGCCAGCAGCTTAGCCCGGGACAGGGTCCACGAGCAGTACTTC	CASSLARDRVHEQYF